This paragraph covers one TCR beta chain sequence. Its antigen is unidentified. The data belong to a study of Ad26.COV2.S vaccination and SARS-CoV-2 variants. Overall study: A participant enrolled in the COV1001 Ad26.COV2.S trial arm provided the sample.

Notes on the study in general: Similar non-spike TCR breadth was seen in vaccine and placebo recipients.

Libraries were prepared by immunoSEQ multiplex PCR; TCRdb keeps only in-frame clonotypes and omits some of them. In the table there are 500,000 or so clones, 89% of which are singletons. Described treatment: 15 to 20 received Ad26.COV2.S at low or high dose, single or two shots; 5 received placebo; per-sample allocation not given. Repertoires come from day 63 after the first vaccine or placebo injection. The source was peripheral blood, collected in a trial of Ad26.COV2.S vaccine versus placebo. This TCR was recovered from a person aged 18-60 years who received the Ad26.COV2.S COVID-19 vaccine or a placebo.

CDR3 amino acids: CASFLERGGTEAFF. CDR3 DNA sequence: TGTGCCAGCTTCCTGGAGAGAGGGGGGACTGAAGCTTTCTTT. This sequence joins TRBV2 and TRBJ1-1; a weak D match, TRBD1 (6 bases). The V gene lost 8 bases and the J gene lost 5 bases, with 18 bases spanning the gap. CDR1 is SNHLY, CDR2 FYNNEI, per germline. The CDR3 runs 14 residues.